These 8 T cell receptor beta chains were all obtained from the same sample, sequenced in a study of OX40 agonist ivuxolimab in advanced cancers. Here immunoSEQ multiplex PCR was the method, and the copy in TCRdb shows in-frame clones only, minus some. Among tens of thousands of clones, roughly 90% were seen once, and the ten largest hold 7% to 10%. This specimen was CD4+ or CD8+ T cells sorted from blood, taken in a trial of the OX40 agonist ivuxolimab. Receptors were obtained from an adult with an advanced solid tumor such as melanoma, head and neck, liver or kidney cancer.

V is TRBV9 and J is TRBJ2-7; 7 nucleotides match TRBD2. After removal of 6 bases from V and 0 bases from J, the junction contained 12 bases not matched to a gene. Germline lookup yields CDR1 SGDLS and CDR2 YYNGEE. The CDR3 has 16 amino acids. CDR3 bases: TGTGCCAGCACCGGAGATAGAGGGAGGGCCTCCTACGAGCAGTACTTC. Translating it yields CASTGDRGRASYEQYF.

The chain links TRBV2 to TRBJ2-6; TRBD2 is a possible D gene (6 bases). Trimming shortened V by 6 bases and J by 0 bases, and 9 bases separated the two germline ends. The V gene's germline CDR1 is SNHLY and CDR2 FYNNEI. The CDR3 is made up of 15 amino acids. The CDR3 loop is CASRRESSGANVLTF. The CDR3 DNA is TGTGCCAGCAGGCGGGAAAGCTCTGGGGCCAACGTCCTGACTTTC.

The CDR3 here is CSVGGFLSYNEQFF. The CDR3 DNA follows: TGCAGCGTTGGCGGTTTCCTCTCCTACAATGAGCAGTTCTTC. The rearrangement joins TRBV29-1 to TRBJ2-1, with unresolved D. The V gene's germline CDR1 is SQVTM and CDR2 ANQGSEA. Trimming removed 4 bases at V and 0 bases at J, with 10 bases between. The CDR3 is made up of 14 amino acids.

V gene TRBV7-9 combines with J gene TRBJ2-1; D may be TRBD2 (6 bases). This CDR3 has 13 residues. Germline V gene sequence: CDR1 SEHNR, CDR2 FQNEAQ (reference sequence). V lost 6 bases and J 7 bases, leaving 13 bases between the germline ends. The DNA of the CDR3 is TGTGCCAGCAGTTTACGGGGGAGTAATGAGCAGTTCTTC. Encoded protein: CASSLRGSNEQFF.

V usage is TRBV6-1 and J usage is TRBJ1-5, with a tentative D call TRBD1 (5 bases). The V gene lost 11 bases and the J gene lost 6 bases, with 17 bases spanning the gap. CDR3 size: 13 residues. Per the germline V gene, CDR1 is MNHNS and CDR2 is SASEGT. The CDR3 bases are TGTGCCTGGGGGGGAGCGGCCGGTCAGCCCCAGCATTTT. Protein product: CAWGGAAGQPQHF.

The rearrangement joins TRBV2 to TRBJ2-7; maybe TRBD1 (5 bases). The CDR3 spans 15 residues. CDR1 SNHLY and CDR2 FYNNEI come from the germline V gene. The V and J ends lost 3 bases and 4 bases respectively, with 16 bases between them. The CDR3 region has the DNA TGTGCCAGCAGTGAGGGAAGGGGTGAAGGTTACGAGCAGTACTTC. Translated, it gives CASSEGRGEGYEQYF. The full variable domain, completed using reference TRBV2 and TRBJ2-7, is EPEVTQTPSHQVTQMGQEVILRCVPISNHLYFYWYRQILGQKVEFLVSFYNNEISEKSEIFDDQFSVERPDGSNFTLKIRSTKLEDSAMYFCASSEGRGEGYEQYFGPGTRLTVT.

The rearrangement joins TRBV5-1 to TRBJ2-6; weak D call: TRBD1 (5 bases). In germline, CDR1 is SGHRS, CDR2 YFSETQ. The CDR3 runs 14 residues. V gave up 4 bases and J gave up 2 bases, with 7 bases separating them. The CDR3 is CASSIGAGANVLTF. The DNA for the CDR3 is TGCGCCAGCAGCATAGGGGCTGGGGCCAACGTCCTGACTTTC.

V usage is TRBV28 and J usage is TRBJ2-5, with D possibly being TRBD2 (5 bases). V was cut by 3 bases and J by 4 bases, with 15 bases left in between. The CDR3 extends over 15 amino acids. Germline CDR1 is MDHEN and CDR2 is SYDVKM. DNA for the CDR3: TGTGCCAGCAGTTTGCCGGGGAACCCGGGAGAGACCCAGTACTTC. Translated, it gives CASSLPGNPGETQYF.